These 25 T cell receptor beta chains came from one sample sequenced in a study of shared clonotypes between healthy human individuals. The assay was immunoSEQ multiplex PCR, and TCRdb's table has in-frame clones only and misses some. The table includes over a million clones, around 78% detected once. Sample: memory CD4+ T cells from PBMCs. Noted subset: CD45RA-negative fraction. These receptors all come from a man between 18 and 29 years old in good health. Some clones in this sample may be carry-over from other donors' samples.

V is TRBV18 and J is TRBJ1-3; 7 bases fit TRBD1. Germline V gene lookup returns CDR1 KGHSH and CDR2 LQKENI. The CDR3 loop spans 16 amino acids. The trim removed 4 bases at V and 1 base at J, leaving 7 bases unmatched. In DNA, the CDR3 is TGTGCCAGCTCACAAGCGTCACAGGGGTCTGGAAACACCATATATTTT. Translation gives CASSQASQGSGNTIYF.

This chain uses TRBV6-6 with TRBJ2-7; D perhaps matches TRBD1 (8 bases). V lost 7 bases and J 4 bases, leaving 20 bases between the germline ends. Germline V gives CDR1 MNHNY, CDR2 SVGAGI (reference sequence). This CDR3 spans 15 amino acids. The CDR3 is CASTNGQGGGYEQYF. CDR3 nucleotides: TGTGCCAGCACCAACGGACAGGGCGGGGGATACGAGCAGTACTTC.

V usage is TRBV28 and J usage is TRBJ2-7; 8 nucleotides match TRBD1. The CDR3 spans 13 residues. The germline CDR1 and CDR2 sequences are MDHEN and SYDVKM. The V segment lost 7 bases and the J segment 4 bases; nucleotides outside the gene matches: 6. DNA for the CDR3: TGTGCCAGCAACCGGGACAGGAAGTACGAGCAGTACTTC. It specifies CASNRDRKYEQYF.

The chain joins TRBV10-2 to TRBJ2-3, with D possibly being TRBD1 or TRBD2 (7 bases each). CDR3 size: 13 residues. The germline V gene encodes CDR1 WSHSY and CDR2 SAAADI. V was shortened by 10 bases and J by 4 bases, with 15 bases between the two germline ends. The CDR3 spells CATGGARADTQYF. In nucleotides, the CDR3 is TGCGCCACAGGGGGGGCGCGTGCAGATACGCAGTATTTT.

This chain's CDR3 is CAWSGGIGTAFF. Here the CDR3 DNA reads TGTGCCTGGAGTGGGGGGATAGGGACTGCTTTCTTT. The chain links TRBV30 to TRBJ1-1; perhaps TRBD1 as D (5 bases). With 1 base removed from V and 11 bases from J, the gap between germline ends came to 14 bases. From germline, CDR1 is GTSNPN and CDR2 SVGIG (reference sequence). The CDR3 covers 12 residues.

This chain uses TRBV6-6 with TRBJ2-7, with D perhaps TRBD2 (6 bases). The V and J ends lost 6 bases and 7 bases respectively, with 13 bases between them. The CDR3 is made up of 12 amino acids. Germline V gives CDR1 MNHNY, CDR2 SVGAGI (reference sequence). The CDR3, as DNA: TGTGCCAGCAGGCTTAGCGGAAGGGAGCAGTACTTC. Translation: CASRLSGREQYF.

The rearrangement uses TRBV27 and TRBJ1-1, with D hard to call. CDR1 MNHEY and CDR2 SMNVEV come from the germline V gene (reference sequence). The V and J ends lost 1 base and 4 bases respectively, with 7 bases between them. CDR3 length: 13 residues. The CDR3: CASSLWPGTEAFF. The CDR3 bases are TGTGCCAGCAGTTTATGGCCGGGCACTGAAGCTTTCTTT.

About this clone itself: A much larger clone lies one base from this, so it may be a read error. V gene TRBV4-2 combines with J gene TRBJ2-2, with 10 bases matching TRBD2. Germline V gives CDR1 LGHNA, CDR2 YNFKEQ. The CDR3 extends over 15 amino acids. CDR3 DNA sequence: TGTGCCAGCAGCCCCGGGACTAGCGAGACCGGGGGGCTGTTTTTT. The encoded protein is CASSPGTSETGGLFF.

This clone was detected ten times or more. The chain uses TRBV28 and TRBJ2-1; possible D gene TRBD1, 6 bases. The CDR3 totals 17 residues. Trimming removed 5 bases at V and 4 bases at J, with 21 bases between. From germline, CDR1 is MDHEN and CDR2 SYDVKM. CDR3 sequence: CASSLELGQLIYNEQFF. For the CDR3, the DNA is TGTGCCAGCAGTCTTGAACTTGGACAGCTGATTTACAATGAGCAGTTCTTC.

This clone was picked up one time. This chain uses TRBV30 with TRBJ1-6; 7 nucleotides match TRBD1. CDR1 is GTSNPN, CDR2 SVGIG, per germline (reference sequence). The CDR3 length is 15 residues. The V and J ends lost 0 bases and 8 bases, in that order; junction bases with no gene match: 7. The CDR3 protein is CAWSVQIRGDSPLHF. For the CDR3, the DNA is TGTGCCTGGAGTGTACAGATCAGGGGGGATTCACCCCTCCACTTT.

This clone was observed once. It differs at one base from a far larger clone, so likely a read error. Additional DNA sequences in this sample encode the identical CDR3. The chain has TRBV30 and TRBJ2-7, with a weak D call TRBD2 (7 bases). V dropped 4 bases and J dropped 13 bases, with 23 bases sitting between them. CDR1 is GTSNPN and CDR2 is SVGIG in the germline V gene (reference sequence). The CDR3 has 13 amino acids. This chain's CDR3 is CAWNRGAGSAQYF. CDR3 bases: TGTGCCTGGAATCGGGGGGCCGGATCGGCGCAATACTTC.

This chain uses TRBV5-4 with TRBJ1-2; D gene ambiguous. This CDR3 is 13 amino acids long. Looked up from germline, CDR1 is SGHNT and CDR2 is YYREEE (reference sequence). The ends were cut back, 4 bases at V and 6 bases at J, with 13 bases in the middle. In nucleotides, the CDR3 is TGTGCCAGCAGCCAAGTGCGGGGAGATGGCTACACCTTC. It is translated as CASSQVRGDGYTF. The whole variable domain, filled in from reference TRBV5-4 and TRBJ1-2, reads ETGVTQSPTHLIKTRGQQVTLRCSSQSGHNTVSWYQQALGQGPQFIFQYYREEENGRGNFPPRFSGLQFPNYSSELNVNALELDDSALYLCASSQVRGDGYTFGSGTRLTVV.

V is TRBV4-2 and J is TRBJ2-1; TRBD2 agrees at 10 bases. In germline, CDR1 is LGHNA, CDR2 YNFKEQ. This CDR3 is 15 amino acids long. After removal of 1 base from V and 3 bases from J, the junction contained 0 bases not matched to a gene. This chain's CDR3 is CASSQGTSGYNEQFF. CDR3 DNA: TGTGCCAGCAGCCAAGGGACTAGCGGCTACAATGAGCAGTTCTTC.

The J gene is TRBJ1-1, the V gene TRBV10-3; 10 bases match TRBD1. The J segment lost 3 bases and the V segment lost 5 bases, leaving 3 bases of the junction unmatched. This CDR3 is built from 14 residues. Germline loops: CDR1 ENHRY, CDR2 SYGVKD. Here the CDR3 reads CAISRGTGDTEAFF. As DNA, the CDR3 is TGTGCCATCAGTCGCGGGACAGGGGACACTGAAGCTTTCTTT.

In this sample, this clone turned up a few times. One junction end disagrees with the germline gene, perhaps due to a read error. The CDR3 here is CASSEDYYEQYF. As DNA, the CDR3 is TGTGCCAGCAGCGAAGATTATTACGAGCAGTACTTC. The chain links TRBV2 to TRBJ2-7; no firm D call. Germline V CDR1 and CDR2: SNHLY, FYNNEI. There are 12 residues in the CDR3. Variable domain in full (rest from reference TRBV2 and TRBJ2-7): EPEVTQTPSHQVTQMGQEVILRCVPISNHLYFYWYRQILGQKVEFLVSFYNNEISEKSEIFDDQFSVERPDGSNFTLKIRSTKLEDSAMYFCASSEDYYEQYFGPGTRLTVT.

This clone turned up a few times. The chain employs TRBV11-2 and TRBJ2-7; either TRBD1 or TRBD2 may fit D (5 bases each). Germline V CDR1 and CDR2: SGHAT, FQNNGV. There are 14 residues in the CDR3. V was cut by 5 bases and J by 2 bases, with 13 bases left in between. As DNA, the CDR3 is TGTGCCAGCAGCGCTCCGGGGCTAACCTACGAGCAGTACTTC. As protein: CASSAPGLTYEQYF.

This chain joins TRBV9 and TRBJ2-6, with TRBD1 matching over 7 bases. Per the germline V gene, CDR1 is SGDLS and CDR2 is YYNGEE. V lost 4 bases, J lost 2 bases, and 9 bases stayed unmatched. The CDR3 extends over 17 amino acids. The CDR3 DNA sequence: TGTGCCAGCAGCATTTCGACAGGGCTGGCTGGGGCCAACGTCCTGACTTTC. Amino acid sequence: CASSISTGLAGANVLTF. Full variable domain (outside the CDR3, taken from reference TRBV9 and TRBJ2-6): DSGVTQTPKHLITATGQRVTLRCSPRSGDLSVYWYQQSLDQGLQFLIQYYNGEERAKGNILERFSAQQFPDLHSELNLSSLELGDSALYFCASSISTGLAGANVLTFGAGSRLTVL.

This rearrangement joins TRBV7-9 to TRBJ2-1; the D gene is possibly TRBD2 (6 bases). With 6 bases removed from V and 3 bases from J, the gap between germline ends came to 15 bases. This CDR3 spans 15 amino acids. The germline V gene encodes CDR1 SEHNR and CDR2 FQNEAQ (reference sequence). The CDR3 sequence: CASSFTRDFYNEQFF. In DNA form, the CDR3 reads TGTGCCAGCAGTTTTACTCGGGACTTCTACAATGAGCAGTTCTTC.

This clone was observed a handful of times. The sample holds other DNA sequences that translate to the same CDR3. J is TRBJ2-1 and V is TRBV5-1; 7 bases line up with TRBD2. The CDR3 has 14 residues. Trimming at V came to 4 bases and at J to 0 bases, leaving 1 base not matched to a gene. CDR1 and CDR2 from the germline V gene are SGHRS and YFSETQ. The CDR3 loop is CASSRGGSYNEQFF. As DNA, the CDR3 is TGCGCCAGCAGCCGCGGGGGCTCCTACAATGAGCAGTTCTTC.

Comment on this clone: This sample also contains other DNA sequences that code for the same CDR3. CDR3 bases: TGTGCCAGCAGTTTTCGGGGAAACTATGGCTACACCTTC. Residues: CASSFRGNYGYTF. This rearrangement joins TRBV28 to TRBJ1-2; D remains ambiguous. This CDR3 has 13 residues. CDR1 is MDHEN and CDR2 is SYDVKM in the germline V gene. The V end was cut by 3 bases, the J end by 2 bases, with 7 bases between.

This clone turned up a few times. The chain has TRBV2 and TRBJ1-5; D is unclear. This CDR3 region has 13 residues. Trimming took off 6 bases at V and 4 bases at J, with 10 bases between the two ends. Germline V gene data show CDR1 as SNHLY and CDR2 as FYNNEI. The CDR3 DNA sequence: TGTGCCAGCAGCGAACAGACGAATCAGCCCCAGCATTTT. Its protein is CASSEQTNQPQHF.

The rearrangement links TRBV30 to TRBJ2-2; 10 nucleotides line up with TRBD2. The CDR3 length is 16 residues. The V and J ends lost 2 bases and 4 bases, in that order; junction bases with no gene match: 7. The V gene's germline CDR1 is GTSNPN and CDR2 SVGIG (reference sequence). As DNA, the CDR3 is TGTGCCTGGAGTAGACTAGCGGGCCGATTCACCGGGGAGCTGTTTTTT. Encoded protein: CAWSRLAGRFTGELFF.

This clone was observed a handful of times. The chain couples TRBV11-1 to TRBJ1-2; D may be TRBD1 (5 bases). Per germline, CDR1 SGHAT and CDR2 FQDESV (reference sequence). The CDR3 is made up of 13 amino acids. V was trimmed by 5 bases and J by 2 bases, leaving 9 bases between them. The CDR3 DNA reads TGTGCCAGCAGCCCCGACAGCAACTATGGCTACACCTTC. It specifies CASSPDSNYGYTF.

The CDR3 coding sequence is TGTGCCAGCAGCGCAAGGGTTTGGACAGGGAATAACGAGCAGTACTTC. This gives the protein CASSARVWTGNNEQYF. The genes are TRBV13 and TRBJ2-7, with 8 bases lining up with TRBD1. The V and J ends lost 5 bases and 5 bases, in that order; junction bases with no gene match: 14. The CDR3 runs to 16 residues. Germline V gives CDR1 PRHDT, CDR2 FYEKMQ (reference sequence).

CDR3 sequence (DNA): TGTGCCAGCACGGTCTCGGGCTCGGAGCAGTACTTC. As protein: CASTVSGSEQYF. The chain has TRBV6-1 and TRBJ2-7; D call uncertain. CDR3 length: 12 amino acids. Trimming removed 7 bases at V and 7 bases at J, with 14 bases between. CDR1 is MNHNS and CDR2 is SASEGT in the germline V gene.